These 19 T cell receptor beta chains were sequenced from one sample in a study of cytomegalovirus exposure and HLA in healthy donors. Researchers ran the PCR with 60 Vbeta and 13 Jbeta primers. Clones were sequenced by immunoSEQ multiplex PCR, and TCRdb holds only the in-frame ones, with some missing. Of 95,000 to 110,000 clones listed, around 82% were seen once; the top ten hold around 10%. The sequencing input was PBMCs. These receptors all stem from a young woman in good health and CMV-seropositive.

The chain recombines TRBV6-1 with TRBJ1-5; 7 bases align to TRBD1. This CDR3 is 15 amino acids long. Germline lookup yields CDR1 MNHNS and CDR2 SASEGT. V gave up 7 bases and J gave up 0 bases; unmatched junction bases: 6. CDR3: CASNLDRVSNQPQHF. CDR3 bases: TGTGCCAGCAACCTAGACAGGGTTAGCAATCAGCCCCAGCATTTT.

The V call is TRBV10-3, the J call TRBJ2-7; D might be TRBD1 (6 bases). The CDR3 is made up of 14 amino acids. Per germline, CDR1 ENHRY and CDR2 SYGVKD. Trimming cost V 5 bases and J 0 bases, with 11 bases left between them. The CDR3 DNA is TGTGCCATCAGTCAATGGGACAACTCCTACGAGCAGTACTTC. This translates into CAISQWDNSYEQYF.

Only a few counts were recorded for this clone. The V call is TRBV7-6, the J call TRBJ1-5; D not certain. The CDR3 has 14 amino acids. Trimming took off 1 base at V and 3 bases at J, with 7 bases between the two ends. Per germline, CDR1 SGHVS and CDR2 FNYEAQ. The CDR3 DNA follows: TGTGCCAGCAGCTTAGGGCAGTTCAATCAGCCCCAGCATTTT. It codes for CASSLGQFNQPQHF.

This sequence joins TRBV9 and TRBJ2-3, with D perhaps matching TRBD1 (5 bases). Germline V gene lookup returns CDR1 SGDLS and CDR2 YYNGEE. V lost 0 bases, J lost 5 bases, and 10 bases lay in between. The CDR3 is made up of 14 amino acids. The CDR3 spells CASSVEGIVDTQYF. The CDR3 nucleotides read TGTGCCAGCAGCGTAGAGGGGATCGTAGATACGCAGTATTTT.

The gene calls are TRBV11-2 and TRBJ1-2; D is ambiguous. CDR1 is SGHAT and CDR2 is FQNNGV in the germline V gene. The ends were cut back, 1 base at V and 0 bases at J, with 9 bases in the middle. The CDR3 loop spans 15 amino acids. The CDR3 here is CASSLAGESNYGYTF. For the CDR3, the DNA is TGTGCCAGCAGCTTAGCTGGGGAGTCTAACTATGGCTACACCTTC.

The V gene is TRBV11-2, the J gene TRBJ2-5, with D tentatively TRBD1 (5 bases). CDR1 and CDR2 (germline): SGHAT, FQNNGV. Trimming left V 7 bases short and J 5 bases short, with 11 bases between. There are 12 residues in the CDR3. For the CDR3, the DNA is TGTGCCAGCACTCAGGGATCCGAGACCCAGTACTTC. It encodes CASTQGSETQYF.

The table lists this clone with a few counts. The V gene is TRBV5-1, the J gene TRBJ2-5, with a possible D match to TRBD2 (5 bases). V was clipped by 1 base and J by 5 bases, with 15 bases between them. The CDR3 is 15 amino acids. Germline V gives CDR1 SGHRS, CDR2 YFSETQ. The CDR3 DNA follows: TGCGCCAGCAGCTTGATTGGGATGTCGGGGGAGACCCAGTACTTC. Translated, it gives CASSLIGMSGETQYF.

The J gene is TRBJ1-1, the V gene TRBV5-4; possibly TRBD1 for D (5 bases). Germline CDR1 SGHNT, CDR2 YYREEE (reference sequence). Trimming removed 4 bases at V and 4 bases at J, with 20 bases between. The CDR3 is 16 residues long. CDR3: CASSPGAGWGGTEAFF. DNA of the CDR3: TGTGCCAGCAGCCCCGGGGCAGGGTGGGGGGGCACTGAAGCTTTCTTT.

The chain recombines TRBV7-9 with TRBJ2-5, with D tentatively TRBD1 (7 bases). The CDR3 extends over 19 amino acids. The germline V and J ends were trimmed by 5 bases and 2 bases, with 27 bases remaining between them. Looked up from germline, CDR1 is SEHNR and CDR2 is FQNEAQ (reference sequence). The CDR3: CASSRSRGTSGGGQETQYF. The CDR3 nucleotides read TGTGCCAGCAGCCGATCACGGGGGACCTCAGGGGGTGGGCAAGAGACCCAGTACTTC.

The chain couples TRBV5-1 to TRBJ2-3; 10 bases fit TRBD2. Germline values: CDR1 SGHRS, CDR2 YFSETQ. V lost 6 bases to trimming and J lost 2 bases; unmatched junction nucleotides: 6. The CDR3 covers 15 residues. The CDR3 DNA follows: TGCGCCAGCATACTCGGGACTAGCGTCACAGATACGCAGTATTTT. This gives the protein CASILGTSVTDTQYF. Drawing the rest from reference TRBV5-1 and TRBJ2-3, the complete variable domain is KAGVTQTPRYLIKTRGQQVTLSCSPISGHRSVSWYQQTPGQGLQFLFEYFSETQRNKGNFPGRFSGRQFSNSRSEMNVSTLELGDSALYLCASILGTSVTDTQYFGPGTRLTVL.

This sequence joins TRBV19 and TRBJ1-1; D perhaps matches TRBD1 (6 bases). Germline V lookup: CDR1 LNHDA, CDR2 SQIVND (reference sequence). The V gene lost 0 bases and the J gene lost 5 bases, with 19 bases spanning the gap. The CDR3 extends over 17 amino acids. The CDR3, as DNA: TGTGCCAGTAGTATAGATACAGGGCAAAGGTTTAGTACTGAAGCTTTCTTT. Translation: CASSIDTGQRFSTEAFF.

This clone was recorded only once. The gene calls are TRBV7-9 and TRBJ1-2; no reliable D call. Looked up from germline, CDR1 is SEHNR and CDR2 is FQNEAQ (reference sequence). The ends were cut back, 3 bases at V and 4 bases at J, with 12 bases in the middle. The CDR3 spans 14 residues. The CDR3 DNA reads TGTGCCAGCAGCTTTTCGTGGGGAGGCTATGGCTACACCTTC. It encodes CASSFSWGGYGYTF.

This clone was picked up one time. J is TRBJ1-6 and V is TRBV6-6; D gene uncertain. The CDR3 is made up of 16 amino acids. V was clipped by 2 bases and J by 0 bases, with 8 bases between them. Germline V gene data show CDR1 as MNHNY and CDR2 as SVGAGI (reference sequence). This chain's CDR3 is CASSYPLSSYNSPLHF. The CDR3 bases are TGTGCCAGCAGTTACCCTCTAAGCTCCTATAATTCACCCCTCCACTTT.

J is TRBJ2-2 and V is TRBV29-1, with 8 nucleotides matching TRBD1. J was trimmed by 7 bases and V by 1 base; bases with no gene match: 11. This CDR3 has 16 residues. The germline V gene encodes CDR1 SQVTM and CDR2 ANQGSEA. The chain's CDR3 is CSVEGPRGLGIGELFF. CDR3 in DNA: TGCAGCGTTGAAGGTCCCAGGGGGCTTGGAATCGGGGAGCTGTTTTTT.

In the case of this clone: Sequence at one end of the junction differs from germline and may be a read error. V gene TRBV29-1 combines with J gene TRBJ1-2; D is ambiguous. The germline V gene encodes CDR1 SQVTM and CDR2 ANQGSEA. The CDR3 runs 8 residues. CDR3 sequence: CSVTSGPF. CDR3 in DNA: TGCAGCGTTACGAGCGGGCCCTTC.

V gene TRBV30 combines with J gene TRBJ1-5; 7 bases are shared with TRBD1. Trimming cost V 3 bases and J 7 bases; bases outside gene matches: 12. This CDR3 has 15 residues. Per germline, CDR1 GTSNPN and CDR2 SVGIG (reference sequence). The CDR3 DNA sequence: TGTGCCTGGAGCCTAAGGAACAGGGGAGGCCAGCCCCAGCATTTT. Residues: CAWSLRNRGGQPQHF.

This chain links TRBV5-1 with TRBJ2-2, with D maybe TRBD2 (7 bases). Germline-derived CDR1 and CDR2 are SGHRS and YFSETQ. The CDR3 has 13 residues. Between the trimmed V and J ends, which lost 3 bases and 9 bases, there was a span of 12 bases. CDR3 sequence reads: CASSSGGDRELFF. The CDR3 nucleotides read TGCGCCAGCAGCTCGGGGGGCGACCGGGAGCTGTTTTTT. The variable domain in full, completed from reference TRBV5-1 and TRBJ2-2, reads KAGVTQTPRYLIKTRGQQVTLSCSPISGHRSVSWYQQTPGQGLQFLFEYFSETQRNKGNFPGRFSGRQFSNSRSEMNVSTLELGDSALYLCASSSGGDRELFFGEGSRLTVL.

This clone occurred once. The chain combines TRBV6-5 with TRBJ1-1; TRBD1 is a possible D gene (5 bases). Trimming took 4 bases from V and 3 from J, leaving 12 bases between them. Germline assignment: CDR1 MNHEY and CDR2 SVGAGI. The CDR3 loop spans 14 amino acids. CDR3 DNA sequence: TGTGCCAGCAGTTTCCCAGGGTTGTACACTGAAGCTTTCTTT. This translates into CASSFPGLYTEAFF.

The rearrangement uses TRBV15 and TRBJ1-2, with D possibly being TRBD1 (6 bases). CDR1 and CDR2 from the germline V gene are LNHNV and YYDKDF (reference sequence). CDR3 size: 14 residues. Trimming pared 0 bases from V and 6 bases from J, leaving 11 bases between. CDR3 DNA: TGTGCCACCAGCAGAGATGGGGGCACGAATGGCTACACCTTC. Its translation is CATSRDGGTNGYTF.